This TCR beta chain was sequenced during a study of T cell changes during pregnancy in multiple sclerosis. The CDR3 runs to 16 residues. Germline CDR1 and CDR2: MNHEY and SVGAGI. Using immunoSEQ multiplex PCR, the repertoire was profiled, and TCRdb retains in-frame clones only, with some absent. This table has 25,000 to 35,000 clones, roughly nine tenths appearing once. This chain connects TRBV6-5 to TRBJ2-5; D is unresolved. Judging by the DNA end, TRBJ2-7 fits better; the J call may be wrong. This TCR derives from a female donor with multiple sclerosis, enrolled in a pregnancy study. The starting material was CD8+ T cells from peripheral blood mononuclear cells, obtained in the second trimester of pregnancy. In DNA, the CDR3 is TGTGCCAGCAGTTACTCGGAAGAAGCGTTCTCCTACGAGCAGTACTTC. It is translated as CASSYSEEAFSYEQYF.